This T cell receptor beta chain was found in a study of blood T cell repertoires in COVID-19. Study overall: Sources were T cells, B-cell-depleted T cells, or PBMCs; the material itself was cDNA or gDNA.

The V gene lost 2 bases and the J gene lost 1 base, with 8 bases spanning the gap. CDR1 is LGHNA, CDR2 YSLEER, per germline. There are 14 residues in the CDR3. The protocol was immunoSEQ multiplex PCR, while the TCRdb copy is restricted to in-frame clones and leaves out a portion. The data contain about 130,000 clones, roughly 83% of them seen just once; the ten biggest clones take up 3% to 3.5%. The sequence was collected from a woman aged 80 or over with acute or convalescent COVID-19. Source material: peripheral blood. This chain uses TRBV4-3 with TRBJ1-1; the D gene is possibly TRBD1 (5 bases). The CDR3 loop reads CASSQIGGNTEAFF. The CDR3 bases are TGCGCCAGCAGCCAAATCGGGGGGAACACTGAAGCTTTCTTT.